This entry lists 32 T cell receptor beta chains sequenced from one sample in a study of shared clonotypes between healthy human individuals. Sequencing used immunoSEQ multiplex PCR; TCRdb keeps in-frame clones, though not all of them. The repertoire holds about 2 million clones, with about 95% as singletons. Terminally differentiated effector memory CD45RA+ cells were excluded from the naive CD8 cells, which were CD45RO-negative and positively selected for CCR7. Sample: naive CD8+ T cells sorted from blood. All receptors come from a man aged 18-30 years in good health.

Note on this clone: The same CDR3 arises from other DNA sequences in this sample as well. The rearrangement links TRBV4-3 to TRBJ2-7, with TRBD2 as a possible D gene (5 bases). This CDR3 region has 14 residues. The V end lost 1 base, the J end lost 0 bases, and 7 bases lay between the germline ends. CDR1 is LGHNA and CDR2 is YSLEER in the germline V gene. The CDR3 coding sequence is TGCGCCAGCAGCCAAGCCCGGGGCTCCTACGAGCAGTACTTC. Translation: CASSQARGSYEQYF.

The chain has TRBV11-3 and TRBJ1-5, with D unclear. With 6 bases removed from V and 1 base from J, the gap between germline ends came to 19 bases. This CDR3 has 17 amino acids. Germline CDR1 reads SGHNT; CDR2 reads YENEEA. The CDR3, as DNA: TGTGCCAGCAGGATCGAGTGGGGATCCCTAAGCAATCAGCCCCAGCATTTT. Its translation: CASRIEWGSLSNQPQHF.

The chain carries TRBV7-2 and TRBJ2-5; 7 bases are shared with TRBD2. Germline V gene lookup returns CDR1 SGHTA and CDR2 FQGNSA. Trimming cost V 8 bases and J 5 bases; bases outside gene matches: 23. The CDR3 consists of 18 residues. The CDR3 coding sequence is TGTGCCAGCTTTTCCTTTCCCTTGCCAGCGGGGCTGGTGGAGACCCAGTACTTC. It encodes CASFSFPLPAGLVETQYF. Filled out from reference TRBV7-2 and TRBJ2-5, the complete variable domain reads GAGVSQSPSNKVTEKGKDVELRCDPISGHTALYWYRQSLGQGLEFLIYFQGNSAPDKSGLPSDRFSAERTGGSVSTLTIQRTQQEDSAVYLCASFSFPLPAGLVETQYFGPGTRLLVL.

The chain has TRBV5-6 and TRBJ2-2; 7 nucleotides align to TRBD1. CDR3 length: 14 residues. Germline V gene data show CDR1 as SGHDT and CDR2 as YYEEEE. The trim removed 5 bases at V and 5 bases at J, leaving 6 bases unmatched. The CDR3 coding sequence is TGTGCCAGCAGTATTGACAGGGCAACCGGGGAGCTGTTTTTT. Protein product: CASSIDRATGELFF. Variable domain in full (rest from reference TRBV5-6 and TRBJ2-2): DAGVTQSPTHLIKTRGQQVTLRCSPKSGHDTVSWYQQALGQGPQFIFQYYEEEERQRGNFPDRFSGHQFPNYSSELNVNALLLGDSALYLCASSIDRATGELFFGEGSRLTVL.

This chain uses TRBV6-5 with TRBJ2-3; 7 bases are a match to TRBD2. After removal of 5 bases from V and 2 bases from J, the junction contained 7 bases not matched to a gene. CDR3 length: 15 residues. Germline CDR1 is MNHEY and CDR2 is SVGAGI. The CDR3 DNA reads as TGTGCCAGCAGTCACCGGGGGGACCTCACAGATACGCAGTATTTT. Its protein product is CASSHRGDLTDTQYF.

The CDR3 region is CAWTDGNEQFF. CDR3 coding DNA: TGTGCCTGGACTGATGGCAATGAGCAGTTCTTC. The chain combines TRBV30 with TRBJ2-1, with D unresolved. The CDR3 consists of 11 residues. Deletions cut 4 bases from V and 6 bases from J, with 7 bases between. Per the germline V gene, CDR1 is GTSNPN and CDR2 is SVGIG (reference sequence).

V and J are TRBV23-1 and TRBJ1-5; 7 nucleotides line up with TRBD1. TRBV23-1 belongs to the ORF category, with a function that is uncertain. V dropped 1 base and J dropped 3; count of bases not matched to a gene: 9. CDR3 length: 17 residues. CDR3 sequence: CASSQYPSDRDNQPQHF. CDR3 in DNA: TGCGCCAGCAGTCAATACCCCTCAGACAGGGACAATCAGCCCCAGCATTTT.

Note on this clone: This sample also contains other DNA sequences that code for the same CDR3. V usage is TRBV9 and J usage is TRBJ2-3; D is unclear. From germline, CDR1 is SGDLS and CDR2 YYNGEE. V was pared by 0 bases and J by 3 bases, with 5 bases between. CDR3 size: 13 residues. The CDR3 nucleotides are TGTGCCAGCAGCGTAGATGATACAGATACGCAGTATTTT. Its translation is CASSVDDTDTQYF.

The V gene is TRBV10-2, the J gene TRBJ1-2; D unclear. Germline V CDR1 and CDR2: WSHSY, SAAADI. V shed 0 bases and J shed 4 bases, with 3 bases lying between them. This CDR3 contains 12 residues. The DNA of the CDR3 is TGCGCCAGCAGTGAGTCGGTCTATGGCTACACCTTC. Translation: CASSESVYGYTF.

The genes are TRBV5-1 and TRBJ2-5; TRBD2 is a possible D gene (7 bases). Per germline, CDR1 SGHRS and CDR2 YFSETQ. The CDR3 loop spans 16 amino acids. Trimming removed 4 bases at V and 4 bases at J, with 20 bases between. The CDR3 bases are TGCGCCAGCAGCCCCGAGGCGGGGGCGGGCCGAGAGACCCAGTACTTC. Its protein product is CASSPEAGAGRETQYF.

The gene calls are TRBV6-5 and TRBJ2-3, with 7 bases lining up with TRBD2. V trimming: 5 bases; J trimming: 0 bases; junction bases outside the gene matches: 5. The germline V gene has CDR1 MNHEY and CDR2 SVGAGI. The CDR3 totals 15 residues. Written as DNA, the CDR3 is TGTGCCAGCAGTCCTGCTAGCGGTAGCACAGATACGCAGTATTTT. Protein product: CASSPASGSTDTQYF.

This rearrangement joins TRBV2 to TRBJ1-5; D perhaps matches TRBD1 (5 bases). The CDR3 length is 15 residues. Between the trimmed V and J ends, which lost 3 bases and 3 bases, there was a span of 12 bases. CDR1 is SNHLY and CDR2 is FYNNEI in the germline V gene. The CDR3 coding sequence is TGTGCCAGCAGTGAGGCTGGACACATCAATCAGCCCCAGCATTTT. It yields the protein CASSEAGHINQPQHF. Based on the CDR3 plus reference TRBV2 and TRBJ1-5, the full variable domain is EPEVTQTPSHQVTQMGQEVILRCVPISNHLYFYWYRQILGQKVEFLVSFYNNEISEKSEIFDDQFSVERPDGSNFTLKIRSTKLEDSAMYFCASSEAGHINQPQHFGDGTRLSIL.

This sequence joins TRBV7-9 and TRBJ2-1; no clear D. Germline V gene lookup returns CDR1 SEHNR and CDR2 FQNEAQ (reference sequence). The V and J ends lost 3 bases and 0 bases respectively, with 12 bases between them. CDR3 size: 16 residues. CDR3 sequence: CASSFSRRSSYNEQFF. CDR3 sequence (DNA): TGTGCCAGCAGCTTTAGTCGGCGGAGCTCCTACAATGAGCAGTTCTTC.

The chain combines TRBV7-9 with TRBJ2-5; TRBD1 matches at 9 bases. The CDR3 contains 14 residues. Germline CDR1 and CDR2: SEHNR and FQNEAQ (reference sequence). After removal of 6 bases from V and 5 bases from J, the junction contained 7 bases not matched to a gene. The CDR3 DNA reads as TGTGCCAGCAGTTTCGGGACAGGGTGGGAGACCCAGTACTTC. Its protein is CASSFGTGWETQYF.

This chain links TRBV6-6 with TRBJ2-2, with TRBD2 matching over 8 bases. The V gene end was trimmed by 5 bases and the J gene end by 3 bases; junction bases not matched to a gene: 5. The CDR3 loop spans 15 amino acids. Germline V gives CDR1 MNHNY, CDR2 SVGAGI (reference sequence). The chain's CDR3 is CASSVTSGDTGELFF. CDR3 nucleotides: TGTGCCAGCAGTGTAACTAGCGGAGACACCGGGGAGCTGTTTTTT.

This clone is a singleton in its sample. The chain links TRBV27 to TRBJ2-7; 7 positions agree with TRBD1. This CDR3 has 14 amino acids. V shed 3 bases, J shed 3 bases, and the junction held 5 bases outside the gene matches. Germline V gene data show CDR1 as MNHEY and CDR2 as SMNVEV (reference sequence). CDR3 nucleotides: TGTGCCAGCAGTTTCGGACAGGTTCTCTACGAGCAGTACTTC. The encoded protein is CASSFGQVLYEQYF.

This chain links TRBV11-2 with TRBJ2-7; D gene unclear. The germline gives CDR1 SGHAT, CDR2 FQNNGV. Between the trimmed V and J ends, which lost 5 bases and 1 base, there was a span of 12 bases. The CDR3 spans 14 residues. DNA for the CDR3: TGTGCCAGCAGCCCCGTGGGCTTTTCCTACGAGCAGTACTTC. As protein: CASSPVGFSYEQYF.

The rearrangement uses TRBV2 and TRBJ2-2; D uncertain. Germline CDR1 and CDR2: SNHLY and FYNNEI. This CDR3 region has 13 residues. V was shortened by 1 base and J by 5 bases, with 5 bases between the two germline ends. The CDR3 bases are TGTGCCAGCAGTGAAGTAGATACCGGGGAGCTGTTTTTT. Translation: CASSEVDTGELFF.

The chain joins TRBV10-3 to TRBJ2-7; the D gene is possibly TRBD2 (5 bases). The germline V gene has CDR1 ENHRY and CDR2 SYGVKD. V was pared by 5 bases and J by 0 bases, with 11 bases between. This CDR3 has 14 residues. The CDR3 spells CAISWTSSSYEQYF. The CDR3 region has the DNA TGTGCCATCAGTTGGACTTCCAGCTCCTACGAGCAGTACTTC.

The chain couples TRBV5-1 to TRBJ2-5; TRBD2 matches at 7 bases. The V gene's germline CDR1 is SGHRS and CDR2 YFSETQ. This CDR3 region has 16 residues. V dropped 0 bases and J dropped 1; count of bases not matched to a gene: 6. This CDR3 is CASSLDGEGLQETQYF. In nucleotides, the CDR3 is TGCGCCAGCAGCTTGGATGGGGAGGGACTCCAAGAGACCCAGTACTTC.

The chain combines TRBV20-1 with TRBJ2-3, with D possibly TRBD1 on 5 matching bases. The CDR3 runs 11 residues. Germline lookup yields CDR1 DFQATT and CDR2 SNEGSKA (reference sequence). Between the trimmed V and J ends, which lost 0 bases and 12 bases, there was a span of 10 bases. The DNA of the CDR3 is TGCAGTGCTAGAGAGGCAGGGTACCAGTATTTT. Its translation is CSAREAGYQYF.

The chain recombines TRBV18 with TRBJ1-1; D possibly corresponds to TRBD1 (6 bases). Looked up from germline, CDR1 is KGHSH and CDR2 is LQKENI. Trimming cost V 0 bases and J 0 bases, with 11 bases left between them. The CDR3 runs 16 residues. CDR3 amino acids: CASSPPEQGLNTEAFF. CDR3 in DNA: TGTGCCAGCTCACCACCCGAACAGGGACTGAACACTGAAGCTTTCTTT.

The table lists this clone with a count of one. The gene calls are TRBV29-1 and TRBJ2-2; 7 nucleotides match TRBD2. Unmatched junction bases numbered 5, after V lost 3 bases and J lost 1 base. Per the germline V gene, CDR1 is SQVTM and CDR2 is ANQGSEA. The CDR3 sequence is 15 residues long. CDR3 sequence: CSVEIAGVNTGELFF. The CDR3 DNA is TGCAGCGTTGAGATAGCGGGCGTGAACACCGGGGAGCTGTTTTTT.

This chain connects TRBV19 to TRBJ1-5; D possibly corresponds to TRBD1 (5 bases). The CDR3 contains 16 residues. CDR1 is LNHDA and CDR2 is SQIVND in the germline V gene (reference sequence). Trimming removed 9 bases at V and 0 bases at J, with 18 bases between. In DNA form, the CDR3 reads TGTGCCAGCCAGGGTGGACTCGGTTATAGCAATCAGCCCCAGCATTTT. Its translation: CASQGGLGYSNQPQHF.

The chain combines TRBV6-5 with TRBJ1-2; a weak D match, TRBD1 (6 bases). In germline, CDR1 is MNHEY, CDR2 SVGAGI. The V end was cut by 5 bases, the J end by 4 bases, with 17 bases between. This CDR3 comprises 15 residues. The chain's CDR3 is CASSPILGGLYGYTF. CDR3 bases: TGTGCCAGCAGTCCCATCCTCGGGGGCCTCTATGGCTACACCTTC.

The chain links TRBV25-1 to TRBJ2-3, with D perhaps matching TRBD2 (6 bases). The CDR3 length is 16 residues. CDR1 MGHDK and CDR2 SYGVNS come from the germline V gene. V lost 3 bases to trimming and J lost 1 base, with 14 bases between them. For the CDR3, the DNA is TGTGCCAGCAGTGATGGGTGGACTACCGGCACAGATACGCAGTATTTT. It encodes CASSDGWTTGTDTQYF.

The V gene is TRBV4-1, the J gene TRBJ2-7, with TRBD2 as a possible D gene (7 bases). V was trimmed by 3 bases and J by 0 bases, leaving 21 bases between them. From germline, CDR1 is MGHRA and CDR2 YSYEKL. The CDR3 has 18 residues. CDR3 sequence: CASSHPGGATMISYEQYF. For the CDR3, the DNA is TGCGCCAGCAGCCATCCTGGGGGGGCGACAATGATCTCCTACGAGCAGTACTTC.

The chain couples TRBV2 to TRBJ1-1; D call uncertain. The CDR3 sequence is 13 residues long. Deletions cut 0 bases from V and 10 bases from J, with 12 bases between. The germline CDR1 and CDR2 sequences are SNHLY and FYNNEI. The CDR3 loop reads CASSEAPDKVAFF. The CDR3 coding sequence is TGTGCCAGCAGTGAAGCGCCGGATAAAGTAGCTTTCTTT. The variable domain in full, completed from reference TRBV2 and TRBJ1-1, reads EPEVTQTPSHQVTQMGQEVILRCVPISNHLYFYWYRQILGQKVEFLVSFYNNEISEKSEIFDDQFSVERPDGSNFTLKIRSTKLEDSAMYFCASSEAPDKVAFFGQGTRLTVV.

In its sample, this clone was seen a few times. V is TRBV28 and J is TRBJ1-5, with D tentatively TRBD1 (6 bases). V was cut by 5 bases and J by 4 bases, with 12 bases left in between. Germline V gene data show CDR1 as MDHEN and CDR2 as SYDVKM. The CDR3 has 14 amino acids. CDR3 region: CASSRQVGNQPQHF. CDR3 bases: TGTGCCAGCAGTCGACAGGTAGGGAATCAGCCCCAGCATTTT.

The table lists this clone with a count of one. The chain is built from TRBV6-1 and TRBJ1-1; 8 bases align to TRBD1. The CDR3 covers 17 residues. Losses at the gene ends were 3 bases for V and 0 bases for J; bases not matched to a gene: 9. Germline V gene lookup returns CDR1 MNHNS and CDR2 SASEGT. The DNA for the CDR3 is TGTGCCAGCAGTGATGGGGCCAGGGGGCCTCTGAACACTGAAGCTTTCTTT. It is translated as CASSDGARGPLNTEAFF.

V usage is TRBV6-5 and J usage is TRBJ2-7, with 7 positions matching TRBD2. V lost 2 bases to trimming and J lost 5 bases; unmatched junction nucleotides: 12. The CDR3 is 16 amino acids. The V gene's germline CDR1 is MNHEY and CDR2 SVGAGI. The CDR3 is CASSYRGEGIRNEQYF. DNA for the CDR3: TGTGCCAGCAGTTACCGGGGGGAGGGCATTAGGAACGAGCAGTACTTC.

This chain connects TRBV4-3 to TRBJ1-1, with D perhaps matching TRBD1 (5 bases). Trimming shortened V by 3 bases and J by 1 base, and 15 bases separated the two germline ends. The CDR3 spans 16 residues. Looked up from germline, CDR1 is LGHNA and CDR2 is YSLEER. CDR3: CASSHWIQDPNTEAFF. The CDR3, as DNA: TGCGCCAGCAGCCACTGGATACAGGACCCGAACACTGAAGCTTTCTTT.